This T cell receptor (beta chain) emerged from a study of shared clonotypes between healthy human individuals. Study results and caveats: Clonotype sharing among the donors was expected to vary with sequencing depth. Shared clonotypes across all four donors exceeded non-shared ones in generation probability.

Germline V lookup: CDR1 LNHDA, CDR2 SQIVND (reference sequence). The V and J ends lost 6 bases and 7 bases, in that order; junction bases with no gene match: 17. The CDR3 is made up of 17 amino acids. Concerning this clone: The antigen is not known.

Assay: immunoSEQ multiplex PCR; the TCRdb copy retains only in-frame clones and omits some. The repertoire includes 1.5 million to 1.9 million clones, 95% to 99% of them detected once, and around 0.45% sits in the top ten. Those who donated were healthy HIV-negative adults, with no recent acute infections or vaccinations reported. The chain recombines TRBV19 with TRBJ2-1; 8 nucleotides agree with TRBD2. Sequencing input: naive CD4+ T cells sorted from blood. Indicated subset: CD45RA+ positively selected. The clonotype originates from a man aged 25-45 years in good health. For the CDR3, the DNA is TGTGCCAGTAGCTTTTCCTGGCCTAGCGGGTTCGGAAATGAGCAGTTCTTC. Translating gives CASSFSWPSGFGNEQFF.